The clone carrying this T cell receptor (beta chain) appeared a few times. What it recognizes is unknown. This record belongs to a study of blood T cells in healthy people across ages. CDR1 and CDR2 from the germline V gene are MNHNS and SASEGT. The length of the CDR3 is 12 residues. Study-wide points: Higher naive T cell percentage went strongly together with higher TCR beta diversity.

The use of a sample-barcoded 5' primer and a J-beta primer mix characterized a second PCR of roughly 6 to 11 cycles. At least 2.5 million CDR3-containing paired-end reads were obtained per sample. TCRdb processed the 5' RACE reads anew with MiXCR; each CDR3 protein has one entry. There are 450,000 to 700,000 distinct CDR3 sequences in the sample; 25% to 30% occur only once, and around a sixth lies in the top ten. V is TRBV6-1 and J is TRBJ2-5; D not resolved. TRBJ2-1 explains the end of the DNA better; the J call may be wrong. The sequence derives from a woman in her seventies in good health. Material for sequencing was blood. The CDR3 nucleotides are TGTGCCAGCAGTAGGGTTTACAATGAGCAGTTCTTC. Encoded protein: CASSRVYNEQFF.